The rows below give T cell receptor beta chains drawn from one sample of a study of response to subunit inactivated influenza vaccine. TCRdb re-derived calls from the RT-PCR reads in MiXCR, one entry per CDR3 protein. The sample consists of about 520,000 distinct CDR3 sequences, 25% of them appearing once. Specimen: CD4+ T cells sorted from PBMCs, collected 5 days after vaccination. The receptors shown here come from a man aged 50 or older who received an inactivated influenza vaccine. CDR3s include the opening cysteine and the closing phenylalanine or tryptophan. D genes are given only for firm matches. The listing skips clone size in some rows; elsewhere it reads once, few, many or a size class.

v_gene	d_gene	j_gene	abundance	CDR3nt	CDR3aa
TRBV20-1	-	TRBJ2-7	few	TGCAGTGCGCGACTGAGGGGGGGCTTCTACGAGCAGTACTTC	CSARLRGGFYEQYF
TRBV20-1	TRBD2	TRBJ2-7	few	TGCAGTGCTGCTAGCGGGCTCTCCTACGAGCAGTACTTC	CSAASGLSYEQYF
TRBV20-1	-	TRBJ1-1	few	TGCAGTGCTGGGAAGGGGAACACTGAAGCTTTCTTT	CSAGKGNTEAFF
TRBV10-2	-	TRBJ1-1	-	TGCGCCAGTGGACACCGAAACACTGAAGCTTTCTTT	CASGHRNTEAFF
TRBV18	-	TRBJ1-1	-	TGTGCCAGCTCACCACCAGACAGGAACACTGAAGCTTTCTTT	CASSPPDRNTEAFF
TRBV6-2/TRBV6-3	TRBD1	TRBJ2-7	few	TGTGCCAGCAGTCCTTCCGGACTCGACAGGGTCTTACTGAGGCATCACTACGAGCAGTACTTC	CASSPSGLDRVLLRHHYEQYF
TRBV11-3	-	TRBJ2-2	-	TGTGCCAGCAGCTCCCTGAGAGGGGAGCTGTTTTTT	CASSSLRGELFF
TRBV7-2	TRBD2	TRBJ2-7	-	TGTGCCAGCAGCCGAGGGGGACTAGCGGGATACGAGCAGTACTTC	CASSRGGLAGYEQYF
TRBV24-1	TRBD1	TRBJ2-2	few	TGTGCCACCAGTCCAGGGGGAGCCTGGGAGCTGTTTTTT	CATSPGGAWELFF
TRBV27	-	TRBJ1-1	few	TGTGCCAGCAGCCTGTTCGGCCTGAACACTGAAGCTTTCTTT	CASSLFGLNTEAFF
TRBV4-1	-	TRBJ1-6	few	TGCGCCAGCAGCCAAGAGGGCGACAGGAGGAATTCACCCCTCCACTTT	CASSQEGDRRNSPLHF
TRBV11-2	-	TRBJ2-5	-	TGTGCCAGTCTGAGGGGGAGCCAAGAGACCCAGTACTTC	CASLRGSQETQYF